This record concerns one T cell receptor beta chain sequence. Its cognate antigen is unknown. The data are from a study of molecular identifiers for immune sequencing clone quantification. Study-wide background: Replicate runs used RNA from roughly 20,000 or 100,000 naive CD8 cells, which was split five ways into aliquots, and four of those aliquots were then sequenced.

Trimming cost V 4 bases and J 5 bases, with 9 bases left between them. This CDR3 is built from 12 residues. Germline CDR1 and CDR2: MNHNY and SVGAGI (reference sequence). The authors built bulk TCR libraries by previously described methods with listed TCR primers. TCRdb re-analysed the PCR reads in MiXCR, keeping a single row per CDR3 protein. The sample lists over 600,000 distinct CDR3 sequences; around 20% were seen once. Findings and limits, study-wide: Clones above 20 RNA copies contained over 97% of effector molecules but under 1% of naive ones.

Sorting captured naive CD8 T cells as CD8+CD4-CCR7+CD45RA+. Sequencing input: naive CD8+ T cells from blood, with Jurkat cell RNA spiked in. The subset here: FACS-sorted CD8+CD4-CCR7+CD45RA+ naive T cells. The chain uses TRBV6-6 and TRBJ2-7; D perhaps matches TRBD2 (5 bases). This TCR was sampled from a human donor in good health. Some libraries in this study had Jurkat cell RNA spiked in. The CDR3 DNA follows: TGTGCCAGCAGTTCAGTGGAGGACGAGCAGTACTTC. It specifies CASSSVEDEQYF.